Following are 19 T cell receptor beta chains from one sample sequenced in a study of human T cells and chemical hapten exposure. Time point described: patch test 1, 2 weeks after DPC sensitization. Described treatment: therapeutic diphenylcyclopropenone sensitization with weekly scalp DPC. MiXCR was run by TCRdb on the RACE reads, yielding one entry per CDR3 protein. The sample holds tens of thousands of distinct CDR3 sequences, 9.8% seen once. The source was whole blood, collected in connection with sensitization to the hapten diphenylcyclopropenone (DPC). These receptors all stem from a woman in her thirties or forties with alopecia areata. Some clones in this sample may be carry-over from other donors' samples.

V and J are TRBV29-1 and TRBJ1-2; D is unclear. The ends were cut back, 2 bases at V and 4 bases at J, with 5 bases in the middle. The germline gives CDR1 SQVTM, CDR2 ANQGSEA. The CDR3 runs 11 residues. DNA for the CDR3: TGCAGCGTTGAAAGCGGCTATGGCTACACCTTC. Translated: CSVESGYGYTF.

This clonotype was detected only a few times. The chain couples TRBV20-1 to TRBJ2-4; 10 bases match TRBD2. The ends lost 3 bases at V and 7 bases at J; junction bases unmatched: 12. Per germline, CDR1 DFQATT and CDR2 SNEGSKA (reference sequence). The length of the CDR3 is 16 residues. The CDR3, as DNA: TGCAGTGCTAGGAACAGCGGGGGGGCTAGTACGAACATTCAGTACTTC. Its translation: CSARNSGGASTNIQYF.

There are many counts of this clonotype. The chain recombines TRBV11-2 with TRBJ2-4; 13 bases are shared with TRBD2. V shed 5 bases, J shed 0 bases, and the junction held 7 bases outside the gene matches. Germline CDR1 SGHAT, CDR2 FQNNGV. The CDR3 is 18 amino acids. The CDR3: CASSPRTSGGGAKNIQYF. The CDR3 nucleotides read TGTGCCAGCAGCCCCCGAACTAGCGGGGGGGGAGCCAAAAACATTCAGTACTTC.

The V call is TRBV6-5, the J call TRBJ2-1, with D uncertain. The CDR3 contains 12 residues. The germline V gene encodes CDR1 MNHEY and CDR2 SVGAGI. V dropped 7 bases and J dropped 5 bases, with 9 bases sitting between them. The CDR3 bases are TGTGCCAGCACGGCTCAACACAATGAGCAGTTCTTC. Its protein is CASTAQHNEQFF.

This clonotype was recorded only once. A much larger clone lies one base from this, so it may be a read error. The rearrangement uses TRBV9 and TRBJ2-7; 8 bases match TRBD2. Trimming cost V 4 bases and J 9 bases; bases outside gene matches: 9. The germline V gene has CDR1 SGDLS and CDR2 YYNGEE. The CDR3 spans 13 residues. In nucleotides, the CDR3 is TGTGCCAGCAGCCCCGGGGGGGCGAGGGGGCAGTACTTC. This codes for CASSPGGARGQYF.

This clonotype has at least ten counts. The V and J genes are TRBV6-5 and TRBJ2-1; 8 positions match TRBD1. Per the germline V gene, CDR1 is MNHEY and CDR2 is SVGAGI. The CDR3 extends over 15 amino acids. J was trimmed by 0 bases and V by 6 bases; bases with no gene match: 4. The CDR3 DNA sequence: TGTGCCAGCAGAAGACAGGGGCCCTCCTACAATGAGCAGTTCTTC. This translates into CASRRQGPSYNEQFF.

The chain uses TRBV6-6 and TRBJ1-1, with 7 bases that match TRBD1. This CDR3 contains 15 residues. With V trimmed by 2 bases and J by 0 bases, 3 bases remained unmatched. The germline CDR1 and CDR2 sequences are MNHNY and SVGAGI (reference sequence). This CDR3 is CASSYKQGLNTEAFF. DNA of the CDR3: TGTGCCAGCAGTTACAAACAGGGGTTGAACACTGAAGCTTTCTTT.

The sample holds many counts of this clonotype. The genes are TRBV5-1 and TRBJ2-7; TRBD1 aligns across 9 bases. This CDR3 region has 14 residues. Unmatched junction bases numbered 7, after V lost 5 bases and J lost 4 bases. Germline values: CDR1 SGHRS, CDR2 YFSETQ. The CDR3 DNA reads as TGCGCCAGCAGGGCAGGACAGGGGATATACGAGCAGTACTTC. As protein: CASRAGQGIYEQYF.

This clonotype was counted only a few times. The V call is TRBV7-9, the J call TRBJ2-3, with D hard to call. CDR1 SEHNR and CDR2 FQNEAQ come from the germline V gene (reference sequence). The V gene lost 8 bases and the J gene lost 2 bases, with 14 bases spanning the gap. CDR3 size: 14 residues. The CDR3 here is CASHYIRDTDTQYF. The CDR3 coding sequence is TGTGCCAGCCATTATATCCGAGACACAGATACGCAGTATTTT.

This clonotype was seen many times. The chain carries TRBV7-3 and TRBJ2-3; 9 bases align to TRBD1. The CDR3 is 15 amino acids. With 5 bases clipped from V and 0 bases from J, the junction kept 3 bases outside the gene matches. CDR1 is SGHTA, CDR2 FQGTGA, per germline. The CDR3 loop is CASSPGQGSTDTQYF. The DNA of the CDR3 is TGTGCCAGCAGCCCCGGACAGGGGAGCACAGATACGCAGTATTTT.

This clonotype was detected many times. The chain couples TRBV21-1 to TRBJ2-1; the table's TRBD2 call for D was not verified on the DNA. TRBV21-1 is listed as a pseudogene. This CDR3 has 18 residues. The chain's CDR3 is CASSSWTSGGATDNEQFF. The CDR3 DNA reads as TGTGCCAGCAGCTCCTGGACTAGCGGGGGGGCAACAGACAATGAGCAGTTCTTC.

This clonotype was seen only a few times. J is TRBJ1-2 and V is TRBV20-1, with TRBD1 as a possible D gene (6 bases). In germline, CDR1 is DFQATT, CDR2 SNEGSKA (reference sequence). V was trimmed by 8 bases and J by 4 bases, leaving 14 bases between them. CDR3 length: 12 residues. CDR3 sequence (DNA): TGCAGTCCACAACGGGACACCTATGGCTACACCTTC. This gives the protein CSPQRDTYGYTF.

This clonotype was detected a few times. The chain carries TRBV5-1 and TRBJ1-2; 9 nucleotides agree with TRBD1. Germline V gives CDR1 SGHRS, CDR2 YFSETQ. V shed 0 bases and J 2 bases; nucleotides not matched to a gene: 5. This CDR3 comprises 16 residues. The CDR3 DNA reads as TGCGCCAGCAGCTTGGAGTCGACAGGGGGGAACTATGGCTACACCTTC. Translation gives CASSLESTGGNYGYTF.

The chain is built from TRBV30 and TRBJ2-3, with D hard to call. Trimming stripped 0 bases from V and 4 bases from J, with 5 bases between. CDR3 length: 12 residues. From germline, CDR1 is GTSNPN and CDR2 SVGIG (reference sequence). CDR3 coding DNA: TGTGCCTGGAGTGTAATTTCAGATACGCAGTATTTT. Residues: CAWSVISDTQYF.

This clonotype showed up many times. The chain joins TRBV11-2 to TRBJ2-3; D not resolved. V was clipped by 4 bases and J by 1 base, with 12 bases between them. The CDR3 sequence is 15 residues long. Germline V gives CDR1 SGHAT, CDR2 FQNNGV. Written as DNA, the CDR3 is TGTGCCAGCAGCTCGTTCGGTTTGGGCACAGATACGCAGTATTTT. This encodes CASSSFGLGTDTQYF.

This clonotype was counted only a few times. This rearrangement joins TRBV6-5 to TRBJ1-2; 12 bases match TRBD1. V dropped 6 bases and J dropped 8; count of bases not matched to a gene: 13. Per the germline V gene, CDR1 is MNHEY and CDR2 is SVGAGI. The CDR3 extends over 16 amino acids. DNA for the CDR3: TGTGCCAGCAGCCCGGGACAGGGGGCTGAGGCGGGGGGCTACACCTTC. This gives the protein CASSPGQGAEAGGYTF.

J is TRBJ1-5 and V is TRBV6-6; no definite D call. The CDR3 runs 17 residues. V shed 2 bases and J shed 4 bases, with 18 bases lying between them. The germline V gene encodes CDR1 MNHNY and CDR2 SVGAGI (reference sequence). DNA of the CDR3: TGTGCCAGCAGTTACGGGGTTTTGGGCGGGAGAAATCAGCCCCAGCATTTT. Translated: CASSYGVLGGRNQPQHF.

This clonotype occurred many times. The chain couples TRBV18 to TRBJ1-2; 8 bases are a match to TRBD1. The J segment lost 4 bases and the V segment lost 6 bases, leaving 7 bases of the junction unmatched. The germline V gene encodes CDR1 KGHSH and CDR2 LQKENI. The CDR3 has 14 amino acids. For the CDR3, the DNA is TGTGCCAGCTCGCCCCAGACAGGGGTCTATGGCTACACCTTC. It yields the protein CASSPQTGVYGYTF.

The chain is built from TRBV6-1 and TRBJ1-5; D remains ambiguous. Germline V lookup: CDR1 MNHNS, CDR2 SASEGT. This CDR3 has 15 amino acids. The ends were cut back, 0 bases at V and 3 bases at J, with 9 bases in the middle. The CDR3 reads CASSEAFTYNQPQHF. The CDR3, as DNA: TGTGCCAGCAGTGAAGCGTTCACCTACAATCAGCCCCAGCATTTT.